What follows are 21 T cell receptor beta chains derived from one specimen sequenced in a study of Ad26.COV2.S vaccination and SARS-CoV-2 variants. The method was immunoSEQ multiplex PCR; TCRdb's version includes in-frame clones alone and lacks a portion of them. Of around 450,000 clones in the sample, approximately 90% were seen once. Described treatment: around 19 received Ad26.COV2.S at low or high dose, single or two shots; about 5 received placebo; per-sample allocation not given. Sampling took place 63 days after the first vaccine or placebo injection. Sequencing was performed on peripheral blood, taken in a trial of Ad26.COV2.S vaccine versus placebo. These receptor sequences come from a person aged 18-65 years who received the Ad26.COV2.S COVID-19 vaccine or a placebo.

The chain uses TRBV5-1 and TRBJ1-1; D not resolved. Germline-derived CDR1 and CDR2 are SGHRS and YFSETQ. This CDR3 spans 14 amino acids. V was pared by 0 bases and J by 2 bases, with 8 bases between. Here the CDR3 reads CASSLVGLNTEAFF. CDR3 coding DNA: TGCGCCAGCAGCTTGGTAGGTCTCAACACTGAAGCTTTCTTT.

This chain links TRBV30 with TRBJ2-3; maybe TRBD2 (5 bases). There are 13 residues in the CDR3. Germline V gene data show CDR1 as GTSNPN and CDR2 as SVGIG (reference sequence). Deletions cut 0 bases from V and 4 bases from J, with 8 bases between. In DNA form, the CDR3 reads TGTGCCTGGAGTGTGGTCGGGGCAGATACGCAGTATTTT. This translates into CAWSVVGADTQYF.

The chain employs TRBV2 and TRBJ1-2; TRBD1 agrees at 7 bases. From germline, CDR1 is SNHLY and CDR2 FYNNEI. V trimming: 8 bases; J trimming: 0 bases; junction bases outside the gene matches: 3. This CDR3 region has 13 residues. CDR3 sequence (DNA): TGTGCCAGCGGCGGGACAGCTAACTATGGCTACACCTTC. Its protein is CASGGTANYGYTF.

Only one count was recorded for this clone. The chain links TRBV7-3 to TRBJ2-3; 8 bases match TRBD2. This CDR3 is 14 amino acids long. Germline V gene lookup returns CDR1 SGHTA and CDR2 FQGTGA. With 5 bases clipped from V and 3 bases from J, the junction kept 4 bases outside the gene matches. In nucleotides, the CDR3 is TGTGCCAGCAGCCCCGGACTAGCTACAGATACGCAGTATTTT. Protein sequence: CASSPGLATDTQYF. Drawing the rest from reference TRBV7-3 and TRBJ2-3, the complete variable domain is GAGVSQTPSNKVTEKGKYVELRCDPISGHTALYWYRQSLGQGPEFLIYFQGTGAADDSGLPNDRFFAVRPEGSVSTLKIQRTERGDSAVYLCASSPGLATDTQYFGPGTRLTVL.

The chain couples TRBV4-1 to TRBJ2-5; 7 bases fit TRBD2. The CDR3 contains 14 residues. CDR1 and CDR2 (germline): MGHRA, YSYEKL. Trimming took 4 bases from V and 3 from J; bases not matched to a gene: 5. The CDR3 DNA reads as TGCGCCAGCAGCCTTGGACTAGTTGAAGAGACCCAGTACTTC. Protein: CASSLGLVEETQYF.

The genes are TRBV18 and TRBJ2-2, with a tentative D call TRBD2 (6 bases). Germline V gene sequence: CDR1 KGHSH, CDR2 LQKENI. Trimming took 5 bases from V and 2 from J, leaving 15 bases between them. The CDR3 is made up of 16 amino acids. The CDR3 reads CASSSSGLINTGELFF. Here the CDR3 DNA reads TGTGCCAGCTCATCATCGGGACTCATTAACACCGGGGAGCTGTTTTTT. Using reference TRBV18 and TRBJ2-2 for the parts outside the CDR3, the full variable domain is NAGVMQNPRHLVRRRGQEARLRCSPMKGHSHVYWYRQLPEEGLKFMVYLQKENIIDESGMPKERFSAEFPKEGPSILRIQQVVRGDSAAYFCASSSSGLINTGELFFGEGSRLTVL.

The V gene is TRBV7-8, the J gene TRBJ2-3; TRBD2 aligns across 9 bases. The CDR3 has 15 residues. With 4 bases clipped from V and 4 bases from J, the junction kept 6 bases outside the gene matches. CDR1 is SGHVS, CDR2 FQNEAQ, per germline. CDR3 residues: CASSSTSGAADTQYF. The DNA of the CDR3 is TGTGCCAGCAGCTCGACTAGCGGAGCGGCAGATACGCAGTATTTT.

This clone showed up just once. The chain employs TRBV19 and TRBJ1-1, with 8 bases matching TRBD1. The V gene end was trimmed by 6 bases and the J gene end by 4 bases; junction bases not matched to a gene: 4. The CDR3 length is 13 residues. Germline CDR1 LNHDA, CDR2 SQIVND (reference sequence). This chain's CDR3 is CASSDRGVTEAFF. The CDR3 DNA reads as TGTGCCAGTAGCGACAGGGGCGTCACTGAAGCTTTCTTT.

The J gene is TRBJ2-2, the V gene TRBV3-1 (or the pseudogene TRBV3-2), with 13 positions matching TRBD2. This CDR3 spans 14 amino acids. The V segment lost 6 bases and the J segment 8 bases; nucleotides outside the gene matches: 3. CDR1 LGHDT and CDR2 YNNKEL come from the germline V gene (reference sequence). CDR3 loop: CASRPGLAGGELFF. The CDR3 DNA follows: TGTGCCAGCAGACCGGGACTAGCGGGAGGGGAGCTGTTTTTT.

V usage is TRBV2 and J usage is TRBJ2-2, with D perhaps matching TRBD2 (6 bases). The V and J ends lost 5 bases and 4 bases respectively, with 20 bases between them. The V gene's germline CDR1 is SNHLY and CDR2 FYNNEI. The CDR3 has 17 amino acids. The CDR3: CASSPHAHLASTGELFF. CDR3 in DNA: TGTGCCAGCAGTCCCCATGCCCATCTAGCGAGCACCGGGGAGCTGTTTTTT.

The chain employs TRBV28 and TRBJ2-2; 7 nucleotides agree with TRBD1. V lost 10 bases, J lost 4 bases, and 21 bases stayed unmatched. Germline V lookup: CDR1 MDHEN, CDR2 SYDVKM. This CDR3 has 18 residues. CDR3 DNA: TGTGCCACATACTACCGCCGGGACAGCAAGAGGGTCACCGGGGAGCTGTTTTTT. This translates into CATYYRRDSKRVTGELFF.

The gene calls are TRBV29-1 and TRBJ1-1; D remains unclear. Trimming shortened V by 3 bases and J by 4 bases, and 12 bases separated the two germline ends. CDR1 is SQVTM and CDR2 is ANQGSEA in the germline V gene. The CDR3 is 13 residues long. The CDR3 sequence is CSVESELLTEAFF. The CDR3 nucleotides read TGCAGCGTTGAGTCCGAGCTCCTCACTGAAGCTTTCTTT.

This rearrangement joins TRBV28 to TRBJ1-1, with D unclear. Germline V gene data show CDR1 as MDHEN and CDR2 as SYDVKM. The germline V and J ends were trimmed by 2 bases and 2 bases, with 6 bases remaining between them. This CDR3 region has 13 residues. The CDR3 region is CASSLGFNTEAFF. Written as DNA, the CDR3 is TGTGCCAGCAGTTTAGGGTTTAACACTGAAGCTTTCTTT.

As concerns this clone: A junction end diverges from the germline sequence, so it may reflect a read error. This chain uses TRBV5-1 with TRBJ2-5, with 7 bases identical to TRBD1. In germline, CDR1 is SGHRS, CDR2 YFSETQ. CDR3 length: 15 residues. Here the CDR3 DNA reads TGCGCCGGCAGCTTGGATCCGGGACAGCAAGAGACCCAGTACTTC. Its protein product is CAGSLDPGQQETQYF. The complete variable domain, with remaining parts taken from reference TRBV5-1 and TRBJ2-5, reads KAGVTQTPRYLIKTRGQQVTLSCSPISGHRSVSWYQQTPGQGLQFLFEYFSETQRNKGNFPGRFSGRQFSNSRSEMNVSTLELGDSALYLCAGSLDPGQQETQYFGPGTRLLVL.

This chain uses TRBV28 with TRBJ1-1; the match to TRBD1 covers 7 bases. Looked up from germline, CDR1 is MDHEN and CDR2 is SYDVKM. The CDR3 totals 12 residues. V gave up 11 bases and J gave up 2 bases; unmatched junction bases: 5. CDR3 in DNA: TGTGCCGGCCGGGACAGCAACACTGAAGCTTTCTTT. Protein product: CAGRDSNTEAFF.

The chain couples TRBV7-3 to TRBJ2-2, with a possible D match to TRBD1 (5 bases). The germline CDR1 and CDR2 sequences are SGHTA and FQGTGA. Trimming took 0 bases from V and 3 from J, leaving 8 bases between them. The CDR3 loop spans 15 amino acids. This chain's CDR3 is CASSLTGADTGELFF. Written as DNA, the CDR3 is TGTGCCAGCAGCTTAACAGGGGCCGACACCGGGGAGCTGTTTTTT.

The CDR3 is CASSLLVPGQVGGSSYEQYF. The CDR3 nucleotides are TGCGCCAGCAGCCTCCTAGTTCCGGGACAGGTCGGAGGGAGCTCCTACGAGCAGTACTTC. J is TRBJ2-7 and V is TRBV4-3, with 8 bases lining up with TRBD1. Germline V lookup: CDR1 LGHNA, CDR2 YSLEER. Germline trimming cut 4 bases from V and 0 bases from J; bases unmatched to any gene: 20. This CDR3 is built from 20 residues.

This chain links TRBV19 with TRBJ2-7, with D uncertain. Trimming left V 4 bases short and J 7 bases short, with 11 bases between. The CDR3 length is 12 residues. In germline, CDR1 is LNHDA, CDR2 SQIVND (reference sequence). CDR3 protein: CASSTPVGEQYF. In DNA, the CDR3 is TGTGCCAGTAGTACTCCCGTGGGTGAGCAGTACTTC.

This clone was found once. V gene TRBV7-2 combines with J gene TRBJ1-1; possibly TRBD1 for D (5 bases). The V end lost 3 bases, the J end lost 2 bases, and 10 bases lay between the germline ends. The CDR3 has 14 amino acids. Germline loops: CDR1 SGHTA, CDR2 FQGNSA. The CDR3 here is CASSLWGDNTEAFF. Written as DNA, the CDR3 is TGTGCCAGCAGCTTGTGGGGGGACAACACTGAAGCTTTCTTT. The complete variable domain, with remaining parts taken from reference TRBV7-2 and TRBJ1-1, reads GAGVSQSPSNKVTEKGKDVELRCDPISGHTALYWYRQSLGQGLEFLIYFQGNSAPDKSGLPSDRFSAERTGGSVSTLTIQRTQQEDSAVYLCASSLWGDNTEAFFGQGTRLTVV.

The chain couples TRBV2 to TRBJ1-6, with 9 nucleotides matching TRBD1. The CDR3 is made up of 15 amino acids. V lost 9 bases and J lost 9; bases outside the gene matches: 12. Germline V gene data show CDR1 as SNHLY and CDR2 as FYNNEI. The CDR3: CARTGTGRTGSPLHF. Here the CDR3 DNA reads TGTGCCAGAACCGGGACAGGGAGAACAGGTTCACCCCTCCACTTT.

The V and J genes are TRBV7-9 and TRBJ2-2, with 7 bases lining up with TRBD2. The CDR3 has 13 residues. Germline CDR1 reads SEHNR; CDR2 reads FQNEAQ (reference sequence). With V trimmed by 7 bases and J by 6 bases, 5 bases remained unmatched. The CDR3 DNA is TGTGCCAGCACCGAGGCGGGGGCCGGGGAGCTGTTTTTT. This codes for CASTEAGAGELFF.